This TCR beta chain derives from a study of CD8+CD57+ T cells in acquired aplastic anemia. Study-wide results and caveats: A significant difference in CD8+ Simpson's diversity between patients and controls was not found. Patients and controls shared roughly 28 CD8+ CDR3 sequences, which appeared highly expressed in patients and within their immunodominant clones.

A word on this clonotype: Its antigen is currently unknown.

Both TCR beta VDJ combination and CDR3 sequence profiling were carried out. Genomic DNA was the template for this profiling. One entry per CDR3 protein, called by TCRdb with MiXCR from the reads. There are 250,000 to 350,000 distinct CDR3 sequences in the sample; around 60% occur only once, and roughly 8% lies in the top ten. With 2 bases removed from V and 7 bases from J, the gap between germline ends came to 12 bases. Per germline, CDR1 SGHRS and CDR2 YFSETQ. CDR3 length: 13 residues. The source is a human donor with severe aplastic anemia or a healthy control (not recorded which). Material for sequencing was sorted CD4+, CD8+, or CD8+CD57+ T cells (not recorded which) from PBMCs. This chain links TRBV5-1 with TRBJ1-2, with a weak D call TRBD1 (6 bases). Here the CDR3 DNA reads TGCGCCAGCAGCTTCACAGGGAAAAGTGGCTACACCTTC. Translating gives CASSFTGKSGYTF.